This T cell receptor (beta chain) came from a study of blood T cell repertoires in COVID-19. Study at large: The United States, Italy and Spain provided the acute and convalescent COVID-19 samples. In each case, the material was cDNA or gDNA derived from T cells, B-cell-depleted T cells, or PBMCs.

Patients from Seattle were sampled longitudinally, starting during active infection. J lost 3 bases, V lost 0 bases, and 11 bases had no gene match. The germline V gene encodes CDR1 SGDLS and CDR2 YYNGEE. CDR3 length: 17 amino acids. Original methodology: For nucleated cells, counts were estimated from reference gene primer amplification. Only in-frame clones appear in the TCRdb table, and some are missing; sequencing was by immunoSEQ multiplex PCR. That table furnishes V, J and clone size, whereas the DNA furnished D and trimming. The data contain 250,000 to 300,000 clones, 86% of them singletons. The sample was peripheral blood. The receptor was derived from a woman aged 70-85 years with COVID-19, enrolled during active disease. The J gene is TRBJ1-2, the V gene TRBV9; 7 bases are shared with TRBD1. Written as DNA, the CDR3 is TGTGCCAGCAGCGTAGGAGGAGACAGGGAGCGGTACTATGGCTACACCTTC. Translating it yields CASSVGGDRERYYGYTF.